The 3 T cell receptor beta chains in this list originate from one sample, sequenced in a study of T cells expressing NK-cell markers (dated by TCRdb to 2018 to 2021). Receptor amplification or capture employed 5' RACE. Sequenced using an Illumina HiSeq 2000. Reads reprocessed by TCRdb are summarized as one entry per CDR3 protein sequence, and DNA is absent. The table for this sample lists 500,000 or so distinct CDR3 sequences. The ten most abundant clones make up approximately 4% of the sample. The material sequenced was blood T cells: a sorted CD56 or NKG2C T cell subset, CD4+ or CD8+ T cells, or bulk PBMC T cells (not recorded which). The receptors shown here come from a young man in good health. Donor details come from another sample of the same person, matched by shared clones.

The gene calls are TRBV29-1 and TRBJ1-1; there is no DNA to check the TCRdb D call of TRBD1. Germline V CDR1 and CDR2: SQVTM, ANQGSEA. The CDR3 has 15 amino acids. CDR3 protein: CSVWFQGIMNTEAFF.

The rearrangement links TRBV11-1 to TRBJ2-2; TCRdb lists TRBD1, though no DNA is available to test this call. This CDR3 is built from 15 residues. Germline CDR1 SGHAT, CDR2 FQDESV (reference sequence). CDR3 amino acids: CASSPSGWRTGELFF.

The V call is TRBV6-1, the J call TRBJ1-3; the TCRdb call, TRBD1, lacks DNA for checking. The CDR3 has 16 residues. CDR1 is MNHNS, CDR2 SASEGT, per germline. CDR3 loop: CASSPSPGAAGNTIYF.